This is a list of T cell receptor beta chains from one sample in a study of cytomegalovirus exposure and HLA in healthy donors. Sequencing used immunoSEQ multiplex PCR; TCRdb keeps in-frame clones, though not all of them. Among just over 150,000 clones listed, roughly 82% were seen once. Material: PBMCs. The receptors here all came from a woman aged 45-59 years in good health and CMV-seropositive. CDR3s include the opening cysteine and the closing phenylalanine or tryptophan. The D gene is left open where the match is weak. The size of a clone is reported for some rows only, either as once, few or many, or as a class for expanded clones.

size	D	J	V	DNA	CDR3
.	.	TRBJ1-4	TRBV5-1	TGCGCCAGCAGCTTGAGCGGGTTAACTAATGAAAAACTGTTTTTT	CASSLSGLTNEKLFF
.	TRBD2	TRBJ2-1	TRBV18	TGTGCCAGCTCACCACTAACTAGCGGGGCAACCTACAATGAGCAGTTCTTC	CASSPLTSGATYNEQFF
.	TRBD1	TRBJ1-5	TRBV2	TGTGCCAGCAGTGAGGACAGGGCCCCTCAGCCCCAGCATTTT	CASSEDRAPQPQHF
.	.	TRBJ2-3	TRBV6-5	TGTGCCAGCACCTTGACAGCGAGCACAGATACGCAGTATTTT	CASTLTASTDTQYF
once	.	TRBJ2-7	TRBV7-2	TGTGCCAGCAGCTCCGAGATCGTGCAGTACTTC	CASSSEIVQYF
once	TRBD1	TRBJ1-2	TRBV7-2	TGTGCCAGCAGCTTAGGGACAGGGGGCGGGGGGTATGGCTACACCTTC	CASSLGTGGGGYGYTF
.	.	TRBJ2-7	TRBV6-6	TGTGCCAGCAGGGGCCTGGCGACGTACGAGCAGTACTTC	CASRGLATYEQYF
once	TRBD2	TRBJ2-3	TRBV12-5	TGTGCTAGTGGTTTGGCTAGCGGTGCAGGCACAGATACGCAGTATTTT	CASGLASGAGTDTQYF
few	TRBD1	TRBJ1-6	TRBV6-5	TGTGCCAGCAGGACAGGGCAGAATTCACCCCTCCACTTT	CASRTGQNSPLHF
.	TRBD1	TRBJ1-1	TRBV27	TGTGCCAGCAGTTTTGGGACAGGACCGAACACTGAAGCTTTCTTT	CASSFGTGPNTEAFF
few	.	TRBJ1-2	TRBV7-9	TGTGCCAGCAGCTTGACGGCGGACTATGGCTACACCTTC	CASSLTADYGYTF
.	TRBD2	TRBJ2-1	TRBV9	TGTGCCAGCAGCGTAGCAAGCGGGGGGGCCAGAGGGGGCCCCAATGAGCAGTTCTTC	CASSVASGGARGGPNEQFF
.	TRBD1	TRBJ2-7	TRBV5-4	TGTGCCAGCAGTCGGGACAGGGTACCCTACGAGCAGTACTTC	CASSRDRVPYEQYF
.	.	TRBJ2-5	TRBV18	TGTGCCAGCTCACCAGGAGGGGTACAAGAGACCCAGTACTTC	CASSPGGVQETQYF
.	TRBD1	TRBJ2-1	TRBV7-9	TGTGCCAGCAGCTTTACAGGGGATGAGCAGTTCTTC	CASSFTGDEQFF
few	.	TRBJ1-6	TRBV9	TGTGCCAGCAGCGGCCGCAGGGTAAACATGAGCTCCTATAATTCACCCCTCCACTTT	CASSGRRVNMSSYNSPLHF
.	TRBD2	TRBJ2-3	TRBV5-1	TGCGCCAGCAGCTTGGAGGCTAGCGGGGGCCCCACAGATACGCAGTATTTT	CASSLEASGGPTDTQYF
.	.	TRBJ1-3	TRBV12-5	TGTGCTAGTGCGACAGGCCGCCCTGGAAACACCATATATTTT	CASATGRPGNTIYF
.	.	TRBJ2-7	TRBV7-2	TGTGCCAGCAGCTTAATGAGGGAAGGCTACGAGCAGTACTTC	CASSLMREGYEQYF
.	TRBD1	TRBJ1-6	TRBV2	TGTGCCAGCATCATGACAGGGGGGCCCAATTCACCCCTCCACTTT	CASIMTGGPNSPLHF
.	.	TRBJ2-5	TRBV7-2	TGTGCCAGCAGCTTAGCAATAGGGGTCGGAGAGACCCAGTACTTC	CASSLAIGVGETQYF
few	TRBD2	TRBJ2-2	TRBV2	TGTGCCAGCAGACAGACTAGCGGGGGGGCCACCGGGGAGCTGTTTTTT	CASRQTSGGATGELFF
.	.	TRBJ2-3	TRBV7-9	TGTGCCAGCAGCTCTGGGGGGAGACAGTCTCTCGATACGCAGTATTTT	CASSSGGRQSLDTQYF
.	.	TRBJ2-7	TRBV7-9	TGTGCCAGCAGCTTTTCCAGCTCCTACGAGCAGTACTTC	CASSFSSSYEQYF
.	.	TRBJ2-3	TRBV5-1	TGCGCCAGCAGCTTGAGCGGGCAAGTCACAGATACGCAGTATTTT	CASSLSGQVTDTQYF
.	TRBD2	TRBJ2-3	TRBV11-2	TGTGCCAGCAGCGGGCTAGCGGGCACAGATACGCAGTATTTT	CASSGLAGTDTQYF
.	.	TRBJ2-7	TRBV6-5	TGTGCCAGCAGTCGTACTAGTGTCCCGTACGAGCAGTACTTC	CASSRTSVPYEQYF
.	.	TRBJ2-1	TRBV5-6	TGTGCCAGCAGCTTGAATCTAGCCGAGCAGTTCTTC	CASSLNLAEQFF
.	TRBD1	TRBJ2-7	TRBV15	TGTGCCACCAGCGTCGACAGGGGTCCCTACGAGCAGTACTTC	CATSVDRGPYEQYF
.	.	TRBJ1-1	TRBV6-5	TGTGCCAGCAGCAGCGGGGTGAACACTGAAGCTTTCTTT	CASSSGVNTEAFF
.	TRBD2	TRBJ2-3	TRBV27	TGTGCCAGCAGTTTGGGGGAACTAGCGGGGGGACGCACAGATACGCAGTATTTT	CASSLGELAGGRTDTQYF
once	.	TRBJ1-6	TRBV18	TGTGCCAGCTCACACGGGACACCTAATTCACCCCTCCACTTT	CASSHGTPNSPLHF
.	.	TRBJ1-2	TRBV25-1	TGTGCCAGCAGTGACGGGGTGATTCCCTATTTC	CASSDGVIPYF
.	.	TRBJ1-5	TRBV6-5	TGTGCCAGCAGTCGAGGGTCTGGCAATCAGCCCCAGCATTTT	CASSRGSGNQPQHF
.	TRBD1	TRBJ1-2	TRBV18	TGTGCCAGCTCTCCGGTCTTCCGGGACAGGGTCTATGGCTACACCTTC	CASSPVFRDRVYGYTF
.	.	TRBJ2-1	TRBV29-1	TGCAGCGGCGCGGGGGCAGCTTTATCGTCGCAGTTCTTC	CSGAGAALSSQFF
.	TRBD2	TRBJ2-7	TRBV10-2	TGCGCCAGCGGGGGACTAAATCCTGACGAGCAGTACTTC	CASGGLNPDEQYF
.	.	TRBJ2-7	TRBV9	TGTGCCAGCAGCCAAGCGGAGGGCAGAACCTACGAGCAGTACTTC	CASSQAEGRTYEQYF
.	TRBD2	TRBJ2-3	TRBV27	TGTGCCAGCAGTCCCTTAGCGGGGGTTCGCACAGATACGCAGTATTTT	CASSPLAGVRTDTQYF
.	.	TRBJ1-1	TRBV6-5	TGTGCCAGCAGTCCACGTTCAGGGAGGAGGACTGAAGCTTTCTTT	CASSPRSGRRTEAFF
.	.	TRBJ2-7	TRBV2	TGTGCCAGCAGTGAATACTACGAGCAGTACTTC	CASSEYYEQYF
.	TRBD2	TRBJ2-1	TRBV5-1	TGCGCCAGCAGCCTAGCTAGCGGGGGGGCCGGTTACAATGAGCAGTTCTTC	CASSLASGGAGYNEQFF
.	TRBD1	TRBJ2-7	TRBV11-2	TGTGCCAGCAGCTTAGGCCCGGGACAGATCTACGAGCAGTACTTC	CASSLGPGQIYEQYF